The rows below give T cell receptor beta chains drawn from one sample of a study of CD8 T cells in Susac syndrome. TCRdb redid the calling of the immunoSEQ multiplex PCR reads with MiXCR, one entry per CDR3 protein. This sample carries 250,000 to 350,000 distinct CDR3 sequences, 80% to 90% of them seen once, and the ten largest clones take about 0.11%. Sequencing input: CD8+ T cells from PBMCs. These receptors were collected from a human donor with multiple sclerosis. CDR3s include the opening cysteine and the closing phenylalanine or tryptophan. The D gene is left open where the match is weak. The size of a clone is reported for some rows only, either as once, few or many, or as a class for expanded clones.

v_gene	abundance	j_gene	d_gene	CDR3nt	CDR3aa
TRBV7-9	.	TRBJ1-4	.	TGTGCCAGCAGCGTAACGAATGAAAAACTGTTTTTT	CASSVTNEKLFF
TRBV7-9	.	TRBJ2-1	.	TGTGCCAGCAGCCCCCCTTATTCTGATGAGCAGTTCTTC	CASSPPYSDEQFF
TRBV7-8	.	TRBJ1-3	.	TGTGCCAGCAGCTCCGGGGGAAACACCATATATTTT	CASSSGGNTIYF
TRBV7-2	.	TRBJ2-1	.	TGTGCCAGCAGCTCAGTGGATGGGGAGCAGTTCTTC	CASSSVDGEQFF
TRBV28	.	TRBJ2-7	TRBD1	TGTGCCAGCGGATTGTCGACAGGGGAAACCTACGAGCAGTACTTC	CASGLSTGETYEQYF
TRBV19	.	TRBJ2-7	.	TGTGCCAGTAGTTCCGGCGGGGCCAAGTTCTACGAGCAGTACTTC	CASSSGGAKFYEQYF
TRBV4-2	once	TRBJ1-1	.	TGTGCCAGCAGCCTAACAGTGGGGGCGAGAGGCGAAGCTTTCTTT	CASSLTVGARGEAFF
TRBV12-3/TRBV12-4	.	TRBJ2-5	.	TGTGCCAGCATTCTGGGACAATTAGGTGTCGAGACCCAGTACTTC	CASILGQLGVETQYF
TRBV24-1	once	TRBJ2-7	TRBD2	TGTGCCACCAGTGTCTCAGCGGGAGGGCCCAACGAGCAGTACTTC	CATSVSAGGPNEQYF
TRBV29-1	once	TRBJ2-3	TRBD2	TGCAGCGTTGAAGAATGGGGACTAGCGGGAGGAGGGGAACCAGATACGCAGTATTTT	CSVEEWGLAGGGEPDTQYF
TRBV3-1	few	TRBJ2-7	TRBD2	TGTGCCAGCAGCTTTGGGACTAGCGACTCCTACGAGCAGTACTTC	CASSFGTSDSYEQYF
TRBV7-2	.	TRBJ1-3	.	TGTGCCAGCAGCTTCCACAGTGGAAACACCATATATTTT	CASSFHSGNTIYF
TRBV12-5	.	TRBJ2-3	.	TGTGCTAGTGGTTACTCCGATACGCAGTATTTT	CASGYSDTQYF
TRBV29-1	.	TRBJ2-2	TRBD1	TGCAGCGTTGGGAGACAGGGGGTCCCCGGGGAGCTGTTTTTT	CSVGRQGVPGELFF
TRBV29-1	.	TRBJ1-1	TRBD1	TGCAGCGTTTCACCCGGGACAGGGATTGAAGCTTTCTTT	CSVSPGTGIEAFF
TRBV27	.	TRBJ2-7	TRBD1	TGTGCCAGCAGTTTCTCAAGCGGGACAGGGGTCTACGAGCAGTACTTC	CASSFSSGTGVYEQYF
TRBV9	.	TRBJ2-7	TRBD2	TGTGCCAGCAGCGTATCCGCGGGAGCCTACGAGCAGTACTTC	CASSVSAGAYEQYF
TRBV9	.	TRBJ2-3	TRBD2	TGTGCCAGCAGCCCGAATATTTCCCCGGCTAGCGGTACCACAGATACGCAGTATTTT	CASSPNISPASGTTDTQYF
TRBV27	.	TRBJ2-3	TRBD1	TGTGCCAGCAGTCGAACAGGGGGCGCACGCACAGATACGCAGTATTTT	CASSRTGGARTDTQYF
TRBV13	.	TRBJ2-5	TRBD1	TGTGCCAGCAGCTGGGGACAGGGAGAGACCCAGTACTTC	CASSWGQGETQYF
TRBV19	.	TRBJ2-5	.	TGTGCCAGTAGTAAGGGGGGGCAAGAGACCCAGTACTTC	CASSKGGQETQYF
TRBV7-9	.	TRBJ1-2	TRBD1	TGTGCCAGCAGCGTGTCGGACAGGGCAAACTATGGCTACACCTTC	CASSVSDRANYGYTF
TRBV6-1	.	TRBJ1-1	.	TGTGCCAGCTTCTACCGCGGCACTGAAGCTTTCTTT	CASFYRGTEAFF
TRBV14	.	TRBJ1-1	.	TGTGCCAGCAGCCGGCAGTTGAACACTGAAGCTTTCTTT	CASSRQLNTEAFF
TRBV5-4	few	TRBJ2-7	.	TGTGCCAGCAGTGTACTAGCACTAAGCTTACCGCAGTACTTC	CASSVLALSLPQYF
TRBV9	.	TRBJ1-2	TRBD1	TGTGCCAGCAGCTATCGACTAAAGACAGGGGAGGGTTTCTATGGCTACACCTTC	CASSYRLKTGEGFYGYTF
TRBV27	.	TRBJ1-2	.	TGTGCCAGCGTTCCAGCCCTCGAACCTTACAGGGCTTATGGCTACACCTTC	CASVPALEPYRAYGYTF
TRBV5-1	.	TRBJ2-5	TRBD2	TGCGCCAGCAGCCGGACTAGCGGGAGGGTGGAGACCCAGTACTTC	CASSRTSGRVETQYF
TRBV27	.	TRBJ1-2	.	TGTGCCAGCAGTTTATCGACAGGTGGCTTGTCTGGCTACACCTTC	CASSLSTGGLSGYTF
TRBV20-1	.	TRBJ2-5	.	TGCAGTGCTAGGACGGAAAGGTACCCTCAAGAGACCCAGTACTTC	CSARTERYPQETQYF
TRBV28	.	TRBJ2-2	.	TGTGCCAGCAGTTTTTCAAGGAGAAGCGCCGGGGAGCTGTTTTTT	CASSFSRRSAGELFF
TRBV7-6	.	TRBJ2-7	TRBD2	TGTGCCAGCAGCGCACCGGGACTAGCGGGAGTTCGTGAGCAGTACTTC	CASSAPGLAGVREQYF
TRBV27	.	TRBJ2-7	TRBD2	TGTGCCAGCTGCGGCGGGACTAGCGGAGTATACGAGCAGTACTTC	CASCGGTSGVYEQYF
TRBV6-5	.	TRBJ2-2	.	TGTGCCAGCAGCCCAGGTGGGAGCACCGGGGAGCTGTTTTTT	CASSPGGSTGELFF
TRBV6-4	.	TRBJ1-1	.	TGTGCCAGCAGTGACAATCATCGTACAGCTTTCTTT	CASSDNHRTAFF
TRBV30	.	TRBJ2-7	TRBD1	TGTGCCTGGAGTCCCGGGACAGGGGGCGAGCAGTACTTC	CAWSPGTGGEQYF
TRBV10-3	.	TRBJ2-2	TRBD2	TGTGCCGTCAGTGACCCCGGGACTAGCGGCACCGGGGAGCTGTTTTTT	CAVSDPGTSGTGELFF
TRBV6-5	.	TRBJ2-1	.	TGTGCCAGCAGTTCTTTCGGGCAATACTACAATGAGCAGTTCTTC	CASSSFGQYYNEQFF
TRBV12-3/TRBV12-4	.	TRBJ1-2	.	TGTGCCAGCAGGGAGCGGGAGACAATTTTACCTAACTATGGCCACACCTTC	CASRERETILPNYGHTF
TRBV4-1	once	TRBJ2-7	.	TGCGCCAGCACCCCCCGGGCCCAAACCTACGAGCAGTACTTC	CASTPRAQTYEQYF
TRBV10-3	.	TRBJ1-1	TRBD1	TGTGCCATCAATGACAGGGGGATGAACACTGAAGCTTTCTTT	CAINDRGMNTEAFF
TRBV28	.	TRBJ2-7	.	TGTGCCAGCAGCCCCCTTTACGAGCAGTACTTC	CASSPLYEQYF
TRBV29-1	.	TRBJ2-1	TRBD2	TGCAGCGTTGACAGCGGGAGGGCCCCCGAGCAGTTCTTC	CSVDSGRAPEQFF
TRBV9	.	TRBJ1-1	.	TGCGCCAGCAGCCCATCGGAGGGTAGGAACACTGAAGCTTTCTTT	CASSPSEGRNTEAFF
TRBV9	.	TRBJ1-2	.	TGTGCCAGCAGCGTCAGTGGCAGCTACACCTTC	CASSVSGSYTF
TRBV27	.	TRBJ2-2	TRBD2	TGTGCCAGCAGTTTTTCTAGCGGGAGTTACGCCGGGGAGCTGTTTTTT	CASSFSSGSYAGELFF
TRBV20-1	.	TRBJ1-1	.	TGCAGTGCTAGAGATAGATCTACTTTCGGGTGGGTCCCTGAAGCTTTCTTT	CSARDRSTFGWVPEAFF
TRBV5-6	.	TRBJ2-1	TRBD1	TGTGCCAGCAGGGTCGACAGGGACCACATCGGTGAGCAGTTCTTC	CASRVDRDHIGEQFF
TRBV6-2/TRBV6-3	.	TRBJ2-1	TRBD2	TGTGCCATCCGGGACAGGGGTAATGCTAGCGGGAGGGCCGTCTACAATGAGCAGTTCTTC	CAIRDRGNASGRAVYNEQFF